These 21 T cell receptor beta chains share one sample of origin, sequenced in a study of blood T cell repertoires in COVID-19. Using immunoSEQ multiplex PCR, the repertoire was profiled, and TCRdb retains in-frame clones only, with some absent. The repertoire holds about 200,000 clones, 80% to 95% seen once, with 0.5% to 0.65% in the top ten. What was sequenced was peripheral blood. Every receptor here comes from a man aged 45-65 years with acute or convalescent COVID-19.

The chain employs TRBV27 and TRBJ2-1; 9 positions match TRBD1. The CDR3 runs 16 residues. With V trimmed by 0 bases and J by 10 bases, 10 bases remained unmatched. Germline V lookup: CDR1 MNHEY, CDR2 SMNVEV (reference sequence). Written as DNA, the CDR3 is TGTGCCAGCAGTTTATCGAGGACAGGGGTTGCTTCCGAGCAGTTCTTC. It specifies CASSLSRTGVASEQFF.

The chain uses TRBV6-2 or TRBV6-3 and TRBJ1-3, with TRBD1 matching 8 bases. CDR1 MNHEY and CDR2 SVGEGT come from the germline V gene. There are 14 residues in the CDR3. V lost 6 bases and J lost 4; bases outside the gene matches: 5. The CDR3, as DNA: TGTGCCAGCAGCTCAGGGGGCTCCGGAAACACCATATATTTT. The encoded protein is CASSSGGSGNTIYF.

V and J are TRBV14 and TRBJ2-5, with D perhaps TRBD2 (6 bases). Germline V gives CDR1 SGHDN, CDR2 FVKESK. This CDR3 spans 15 amino acids. With 2 bases removed from V and 7 bases from J, the gap between germline ends came to 17 bases. The CDR3 DNA reads as TGTGCCAGCAGCCAACAACTAACTAGCTACGGGACCCAGTACTTC. It translates to CASSQQLTSYGTQYF.

The genes are TRBV3-1 (or the pseudogene TRBV3-2) and TRBJ1-4; no definite D call. V was trimmed by 6 bases and J by 2 bases, leaving 10 bases between them. The germline gives CDR1 LGHDT, CDR2 YNNKEL (reference sequence). The CDR3 loop spans 14 amino acids. The CDR3 spells CASRPGDTNEKLFF. The CDR3 DNA sequence: TGTGCCAGCAGACCCGGAGATACTAATGAAAAACTGTTTTTT.

The rearrangement uses TRBV7-7 and TRBJ2-1; 8 bases match TRBD2. CDR3 length: 16 residues. Trimming took 1 base from V and 5 from J; bases not matched to a gene: 7. CDR1 and CDR2 (germline): SSHAT, FNYEAQ (reference sequence). Written as DNA, the CDR3 is TGTGCCAGCAGCTTAGTCCCCGGGAGGGGTAACAATGAGCAGTTCTTC. Protein sequence: CASSLVPGRGNNEQFF.

This clone came up a few times. The chain uses TRBV29-1 and TRBJ1-1; D is perhaps TRBD1 (5 bases). Germline values: CDR1 SQVTM, CDR2 ANQGSEA. Trimming removed 5 bases at V and 4 bases at J, with 14 bases between. CDR3 size: 13 residues. The CDR3 nucleotides are TGCAGCGTTCGCAGGGATAGGGGCACTGAAGCTTTCTTT. Its translation: CSVRRDRGTEAFF.

V is TRBV20-1 and J is TRBJ2-7, with 11 positions matching TRBD2. Trimming cost V 3 bases and J 5 bases; bases outside gene matches: 9. This CDR3 has 15 residues. Germline V gene data show CDR1 as DFQATT and CDR2 as SNEGSKA (reference sequence). The CDR3 loop is CSASALAGGYNEQYV. CDR3 DNA sequence: TGCAGTGCTAGTGCTCTAGCGGGGGGATATAACGAGCAGTACGTC.

V usage is TRBV3-1 (or the pseudogene TRBV3-2) and J usage is TRBJ1-4; 11 bases are shared with TRBD1. This CDR3 is 16 amino acids long. The V gene end was trimmed by 4 bases and the J gene end by 3 bases; junction bases not matched to a gene: 4. The germline V gene has CDR1 LGHDT and CDR2 YNNKEL (reference sequence). The CDR3 spells CASSPWDRGANEKLFF. The CDR3 DNA reads as TGTGCCAGCAGCCCCTGGGACAGGGGGGCTAATGAAAAACTGTTTTTT.

This clone was seen only once. The chain combines TRBV5-1 with TRBJ2-1; 10 nucleotides agree with TRBD2. The length of the CDR3 is 15 residues. J was trimmed by 5 bases and V by 2 bases; bases with no gene match: 4. Germline V gene lookup returns CDR1 SGHRS and CDR2 YFSETQ. The CDR3 region is CASSFGTSANNEQFF. The CDR3 region has the DNA TGCGCCAGCAGCTTCGGGACTAGCGCGAACAATGAGCAGTTCTTC.

The CDR3: CAWSADYREGSEQFF. The CDR3 DNA follows: TGTGCCTGGAGTGCGGACTACAGGGAGGGCTCTGAGCAGTTCTTC. The chain combines TRBV30 with TRBJ2-1; possibly TRBD2 for D (7 bases). From germline, CDR1 is GTSNPN and CDR2 SVGIG (reference sequence). This CDR3 comprises 15 residues. Between the trimmed V and J ends, which lost 1 base and 9 bases, there was a span of 19 bases.

V and J are TRBV3-1 (or the pseudogene TRBV3-2) and TRBJ2-3; 8 bases align to TRBD2. The CDR3 spans 16 residues. The germline V gene encodes CDR1 LGHDT and CDR2 YNNKEL (reference sequence). With 2 bases clipped from V and 2 bases from J, the junction kept 6 bases outside the gene matches. The chain's CDR3 is CASSQFTSGNTDTQYF. In DNA form, the CDR3 reads TGTGCCAGCAGCCAATTTACTAGCGGAAACACAGATACGCAGTATTTT.

This clone was observed once. V is TRBV7-2 and J is TRBJ2-5, with TRBD2 matching 10 bases. After removal of 2 bases from V and 7 bases from J, the junction contained 13 bases not matched to a gene. This CDR3 is 17 amino acids long. In germline, CDR1 is SGHTA, CDR2 FQGNSA. Here the CDR3 DNA reads TGTGCCAGCAGCTTATTCGGGAGCGGGGGGGCCATTGTGACCCAGTACTTC. As protein: CASSLFGSGGAIVTQYF.

This chain connects TRBV7-2 to TRBJ1-1; D uncertain. V was trimmed by 2 bases and J by 8 bases, leaving 6 bases between them. CDR3 length equals 11 residues. The germline V gene has CDR1 SGHTA and CDR2 FQGNSA. The chain's CDR3 is CASSLRREAFF. The DNA for the CDR3 is TGTGCCAGCAGCTTACGCCGGGAAGCTTTCTTT.

The chain combines TRBV7-9 with TRBJ2-7; perhaps TRBD1 as D (6 bases). Trimming took off 5 bases at V and 4 bases at J, with 9 bases between the two ends. The CDR3 is made up of 12 amino acids. Germline V CDR1 and CDR2: SEHNR, FQNEAQ (reference sequence). This chain's CDR3 is CASSNTGYEQYV. Written as DNA, the CDR3 is TGTGCCAGCAGCAATACAGGGTACGAGCAGTACGTC.

The chain couples TRBV12-3 or TRBV12-4 to TRBJ1-1; D might be TRBD1 (5 bases). The CDR3 totals 11 residues. Trimming left V 6 bases short and J 11 bases short, with 13 bases between. CDR3 DNA: TGTGCCAGCAGCCCTGACAGACGGGCTTTCTTT. Translating gives CASSPDRRAFF.

The chain combines TRBV18 with TRBJ2-7, with D unresolved. CDR1 is KGHSH, CDR2 LQKENI, per germline. V shed 6 bases and J shed 2 bases, with 17 bases lying between them. CDR3 length: 15 residues. The CDR3 protein is CASSTGSGGTYEQYV. In nucleotides, the CDR3 is TGTGCCAGCTCGACCGGTAGTGGCGGAACCTACGAGCAGTACGTC.

This sequence joins TRBV4-2 and TRBJ2-1; no reliable D call. CDR1 is LGHNA, CDR2 YNFKEQ, per germline. V shed 4 bases and J shed 0 bases, with 10 bases lying between them. The CDR3 contains 15 residues. Here the CDR3 reads CASSLPQASYNEQFF. The CDR3 nucleotides are TGTGCCAGCAGCCTCCCTCAAGCCTCCTACAATGAGCAGTTCTTC.

The chain carries TRBV2 and TRBJ2-1; weak D call: TRBD2 (6 bases). Trimming left V 0 bases short and J 6 bases short, with 15 bases between. The CDR3 is 16 amino acids. Germline values: CDR1 SNHLY, CDR2 FYNNEI. CDR3 nucleotides: TGTGCCAGCAGTGAAGCGCTTGGGCGGGAAGGCAATGAGCAGTTCTTC. Translated: CASSEALGREGNEQFF.

V usage is TRBV6-1 and J usage is TRBJ2-7, with D tentatively TRBD2 (5 bases). Germline CDR1 reads MNHNS; CDR2 reads SASEGT. The V and J ends lost 1 base and 4 bases respectively, with 11 bases between them. This CDR3 contains 14 residues. The CDR3 DNA reads as TGTGCCAGCAGTGAAGTCCCGGGATTTTACGAGCAGTACGTC. It is translated as CASSEVPGFYEQYV.

The J gene is TRBJ2-1, the V gene TRBV29-1; perhaps TRBD2 as D (5 bases). The germline V gene has CDR1 SQVTM and CDR2 ANQGSEA. The CDR3 extends over 14 amino acids. V was shortened by 2 bases and J by 9 bases, with 17 bases between the two germline ends. This CDR3 reads CSVESAGGGGEQFF. The CDR3 DNA sequence: TGCAGCGTTGAATCGGCTGGAGGTGGTGGTGAGCAGTTCTTC.

The chain combines TRBV28 with TRBJ1-2, with 10 bases matching TRBD1. J lost 3 bases, V lost 0 bases, and 1 base had no gene match. This CDR3 is 15 amino acids long. The germline V gene encodes CDR1 MDHEN and CDR2 SYDVKM. The CDR3 DNA reads TGTGCCAGCAGTTTATGGGACAGGGGGTACTATGGCTACACCTTC. Protein: CASSLWDRGYYGYTF.